The present T cell receptor beta chain was sequenced within a study of T cell changes during pregnancy in multiple sclerosis. Generated by immunoSEQ multiplex PCR, the TCRdb table keeps only in-frame clones and is missing some. This sample yields approximately 92,000 clones, of which 93% are seen a single time; almost 1% belongs to the top ten. This CDR3 has 17 amino acids. Germline CDR1 and CDR2: MDHEN and SYDVKM. The J segment lost 2 bases and the V segment lost 6 bases, leaving 7 bases of the junction unmatched. This TCR was sampled from a female donor with multiple sclerosis, enrolled in a pregnancy study. Source: peripheral blood, taken after pregnancy. The chain has TRBV28 and TRBJ2-2; the match to TRBD2 covers 12 bases. CDR3 sequence: CASSLLAGGLNTGELFF. The DNA for the CDR3 is TGTGCCAGCAGCCTACTAGCGGGAGGACTAAACACCGGGGAGCTGTTTTTT.